Listed below are T cell receptor beta chains from one sample, sequenced in a study of blood T cell repertoires in COVID-19. TCRdb keeps only in-frame clones here, not all; method: immunoSEQ multiplex PCR. The table records about 200,000 clones, more than 85% of them present only once. Sample: peripheral blood. These receptors all stem from a man in his 60s with acute or convalescent COVID-19. CDR3s include the opening cysteine and the closing phenylalanine or tryptophan. D genes are given only for firm matches. The listing skips clone size in some rows; elsewhere it reads once, few, many or a size class.

j_call d_call v_call clone_size cdr3_length cdr3_nt cdr3_aa
TRBJ2-1 TRBD2 TRBV4-2 - 16 TGTGCCAGCAGCCCGGGACTAGCGGGGGGGCCCAATGAGCAGTTCTTC CASSPGLAGGPNEQFF
TRBJ1-1 - TRBV9 - 13 TGTGCCAGCAGCTCCCGAGTGAACACTGAAGCTTTCTTT CASSSRVNTEAFF
TRBJ1-2 TRBD1 TRBV7-2 - 15 TGTGCCAGCAGCTTACCAGGGGGTATCGGCTATGGCTACACCTTC CASSLPGGIGYGYTF
TRBJ2-3 TRBD1 TRBV10-3 - 13 TGTGCCATCAGTGGCCAGGGGGCAGATACGCAGTATTTT CAISGQGADTQYF
TRBJ2-5 - TRBV7-9 - 13 TGTGCCAGCAGCTTTGGGGGGAAACAGACCCAGTACTTC CASSFGGKQTQYF
TRBJ2-7 TRBD1 TRBV28 - 15 TGTGCCAGCAGCACCACCGGGACAGGGAAATACGAGCAGTACTTC CASSTTGTGKYEQYF
TRBJ2-7 - TRBV18 once 17 TGTGCCAGCTCACCACGGGACTGGAAAATAAGCTCCTACGAGCAGTACTTC CASSPRDWKISSYEQYF
TRBJ2-5 - TRBV18 - 12 TGTGCCAGCTCACAAGACAGAGAGACCCAGTACTTC CASSQDRETQYF
TRBJ1-2 TRBD1 TRBV7-8 - 16 TGTGCCAGCAGCTTATTTCGGACAGGTGGGAACTATGGCTACACCTTC CASSLFRTGGNYGYTF
TRBJ1-1 - TRBV6-6 few 15 TGTGCCAGCAGTTACACCGGAGTGGGGAACACTGAAGCTTTCTTT CASSYTGVGNTEAFF
TRBJ1-2 - TRBV10-3 many 12 TGTGCCATCTCGGGGGGGGATAATGGCTACACCTTC CAISGGDNGYTF
TRBJ2-5 TRBD1 TRBV19 - 15 TGTGCCAGTAGTATTGGACAGGAACCCCAAGAGACCCAGTACTTC CASSIGQEPQETQYF
TRBJ1-1 - TRBV7-9 - 14 TGTGCCAGCAGCTTAGGGCAGGATACTTCTGAAGCTTTCTTT CASSLGQDTSEAFF
TRBJ1-3 - TRBV30 - 13 TGTGCCTGGAGTCACCAGGTTGGAAACACCATATATTTT CAWSHQVGNTIYF
TRBJ1-2 - TRBV28 - 15 TGTGCCAGCAGTCGGGAGGCAGGGAAAAACTATGGCTACACCTTC CASSREAGKNYGYTF
TRBJ2-7 TRBD2 TRBV6-5 - 16 TGTGCCAGCAGTTACTCTGCGACTAGCGGGCTAATGGAGCAGTACTTC CASSYSATSGLMEQYF
TRBJ1-6 - TRBV2 - 15 TGTGCCAGCCGGCTAGAGGGATCGGGCAATTCACCCCTCCACTTT CASRLEGSGNSPLHF